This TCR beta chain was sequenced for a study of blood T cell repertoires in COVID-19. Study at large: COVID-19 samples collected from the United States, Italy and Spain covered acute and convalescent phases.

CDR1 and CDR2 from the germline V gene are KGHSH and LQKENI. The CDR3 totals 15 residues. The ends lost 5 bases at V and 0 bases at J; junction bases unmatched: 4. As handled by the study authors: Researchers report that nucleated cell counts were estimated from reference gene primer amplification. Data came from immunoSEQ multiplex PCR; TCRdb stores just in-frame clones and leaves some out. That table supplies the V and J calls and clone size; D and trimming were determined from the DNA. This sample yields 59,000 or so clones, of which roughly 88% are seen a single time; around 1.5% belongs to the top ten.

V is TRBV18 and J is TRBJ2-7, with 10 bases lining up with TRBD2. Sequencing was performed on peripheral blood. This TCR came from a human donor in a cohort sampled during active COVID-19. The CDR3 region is CASSTASGGSYEQYF. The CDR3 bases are TGTGCCAGCTCAACAGCTAGCGGGGGCTCCTACGAGCAGTACTTC.